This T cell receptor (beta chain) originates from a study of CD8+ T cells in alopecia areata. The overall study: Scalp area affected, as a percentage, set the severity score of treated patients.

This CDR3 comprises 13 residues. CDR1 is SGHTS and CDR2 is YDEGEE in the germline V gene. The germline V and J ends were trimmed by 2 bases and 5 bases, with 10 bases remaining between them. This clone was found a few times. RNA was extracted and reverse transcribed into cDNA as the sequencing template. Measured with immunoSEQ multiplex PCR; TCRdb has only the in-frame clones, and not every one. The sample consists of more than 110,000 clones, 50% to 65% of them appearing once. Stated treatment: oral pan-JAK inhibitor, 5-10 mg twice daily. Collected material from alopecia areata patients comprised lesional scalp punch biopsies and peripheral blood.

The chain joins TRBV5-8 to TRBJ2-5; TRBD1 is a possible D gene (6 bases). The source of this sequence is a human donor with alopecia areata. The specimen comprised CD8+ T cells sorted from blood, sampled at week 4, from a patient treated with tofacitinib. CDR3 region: CASSFRGMETQYF. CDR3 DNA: TGTGCCAGCAGCTTCAGGGGTATGGAGACCCAGTACTTC.